The entry below gives a single T cell receptor beta chain sequence along with its context. Its antigen is unidentified. Here immunoSEQ multiplex PCR was the method, and the copy in TCRdb shows in-frame clones only, minus some. The data show under 95,000 clones, with approximately 78% seen just once and approximately 0.78% held by the top ten. This specimen belongs to a study of graft-versus-host responses after intestinal transplantation. Findings and limits, study-wide: There was an association between peak levels of circulating GvH clones and early post-transplant HvG declines.

J gave up 8 bases and V 5 bases, and 9 bases lay outside the gene matches. CDR3 length: 14 residues. CDR1 and CDR2 (germline): SEHNR, FQNEAQ (reference sequence). This TCR derives from a human donor who received an intestinal transplant. The chain employs TRBV7-9 and TRBJ2-1; 7 positions agree with TRBD1. The material was unstimulated CD4+ T cells sorted from spleen or lymph node cells, obtained before intestinal transplant. The CDR3 DNA reads TGTGCCAGCAGCCGAGACAGGGCGAAGGATGAGCAGTTCTTC. Amino acids: CASSRDRAKDEQFF. Full variable domain (rest looked up from reference TRBV7-9 and TRBJ2-1): DTGVSQNPRHKITKRGQNVTFRCDPISEHNRLYWYRQTLGQGPEFLTYFQNEAQLEKSRLLSDRFSAERPKGSFSTLEIQRTEQGDSAMYLCASSRDRAKDEQFFGPGTRLTVL.